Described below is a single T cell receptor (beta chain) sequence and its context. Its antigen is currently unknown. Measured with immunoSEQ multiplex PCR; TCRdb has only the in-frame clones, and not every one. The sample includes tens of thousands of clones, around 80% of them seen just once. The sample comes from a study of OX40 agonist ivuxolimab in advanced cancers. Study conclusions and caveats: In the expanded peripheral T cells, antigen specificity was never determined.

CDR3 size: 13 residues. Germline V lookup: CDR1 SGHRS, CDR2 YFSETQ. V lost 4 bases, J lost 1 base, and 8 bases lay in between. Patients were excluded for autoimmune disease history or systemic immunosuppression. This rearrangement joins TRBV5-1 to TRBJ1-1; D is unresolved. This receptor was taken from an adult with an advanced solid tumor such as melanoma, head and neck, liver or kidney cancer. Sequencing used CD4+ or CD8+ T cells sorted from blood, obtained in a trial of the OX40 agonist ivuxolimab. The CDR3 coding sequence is TGCGCCAGCAGCGCAGCGCCGAACACTGAAGCTTTCTTT. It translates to CASSAAPNTEAFF.